These T cell receptor beta chains were read from a single sample in a study of tumor-infiltrating lymphocytes in primary liver carcinoma. A single record per CDR3 protein comes from TCRdb applying MiXCR to the multiplex PCR reads. The sample lists some 190,000 distinct CDR3 sequences; 60% were seen once. Sequenced sample: peripheral blood. The receptors shown here come from a man aged 40-55 years with primary liver carcinoma and hepatitis B virus infection. CDR3s include the opening cysteine and the closing phenylalanine or tryptophan. D genes are given only for firm matches. Size values are once, few and many counts, or a class for expanded clones, and some rows have none.

size	D	V	J	DNA	CDR3
NA	NA	TRBV28	TRBJ2-4	TGTGCCAGCAGTTTCCAACAGACCAAAAACATTCAGTACTTC	CASSFQQTKNIQYF
NA	NA	TRBV10-1	TRBJ2-1	TGCGCCAGCAGTAAACAGGGAGGGTCGGAAAGACCCTACAATGAGCAGTTCTTC	CASSKQGGSERPYNEQFF
once	NA	TRBV7-9	TRBJ1-4	TGTACCAGCAGCCCACAGCCTCGACAGGCGGCTAGGGAAAAACTGTTTTTT	CTSSPQPRQAAREKLFF
NA	NA	TRBV10-3	TRBJ2-3	TGTGCCATCAGCGAAGTAGGAGAGGACACAGATACGCAGTATTTT	CAISEVGEDTDTQYF
NA	TRBD2	TRBV6-5	TRBJ2-7	TGTGCCAGCAGCCGCCATCCCTCTAGCGGGAGGGCCTACGAGCAGTACTTC	CASSRHPSSGRAYEQYF
NA	NA	TRBV11-2	TRBJ1-6	TGTGCCAGCGGCTCCCTCCTGGGAGGGTATTCGCCCCTCCACTTT	CASGSLLGGYSPLHF
NA	TRBD1	TRBV29-1	TRBJ2-3	TGCAGCGTTGAGAGACAGGGCGGCACAGATACGCAGTATTTT	CSVERQGGTDTQYF
few	NA	TRBV10-3	TRBJ2-3	TGTGCCATCAGTGACTGGGCTGGAGATACGCAGTATTTT	CAISDWAGDTQYF
NA	NA	TRBV4-1	TRBJ1-1	TGCGCCAGCAGCCAAGAAGGTGGATACACTGAAGCTTCCTTT	CASSQEGGYTEASF
NA	TRBD2	TRBV29-1	TRBJ2-7	TGCAGCGTTGTTCTAGCGGGAGGTTGGGACGAGCAGTACTTC	CSVVLAGGWDEQYF
NA	TRBD2	TRBV5-1	TRBJ2-1	TGCGCCAGCAGCCCCTTAGCGGGAATGGATAATGAGCAGTTCTTC	CASSPLAGMDNEQFF
few	TRBD2	TRBV6-6	TRBJ2-7	TGTGCCAGCAGTTACGATAGCGGGGCAGGCGAGCAGTACTTC	CASSYDSGAGEQYF
NA	TRBD1	TRBV11-2	TRBJ2-7	TGTGCCAGCAGCCCCCGGACAGGGGGCGCTAACAAAAACGAGCAGTACTTC	CASSPRTGGANKNEQYF
NA	NA	TRBV6-1	TRBJ2-7	TGTGCCAGCAGTGAAAAGGCTCCTTTTGGACACTTAGAATACGAGCAGTACTTC	CASSEKAPFGHLEYEQYF
NA	TRBD2	TRBV11-3	TRBJ2-1	TGTGCCATCAGCTTATCATGGACTAGCGGGAGAGGTGAGCTGTTCTTC	CAISLSWTSGRGELFF
NA	TRBD2	TRBV11-2	TRBJ2-1	TGTGCCAGCAACCATAGCGGGAGTTATGGGAATGAGCAGCTCTTC	CASNHSGSYGNEQLF
NA	NA	TRBV4-1	TRBJ2-7	TGCGCCAGCAGCCAAGATATAAGGGTCGATGTGGGGGAGCAGTACTTC	CASSQDIRVDVGEQYF
NA	TRBD1	TRBV29-1	TRBJ1-5	TGCAGCGCAGGGACAGGGGGTAACCAGCCCCAGCATTTT	CSAGTGGNQPQHF
NA	NA	TRBV5-1	TRBJ2-2	TGCGCCAGCAGCTTGGGGTCCGGGGAGCTGTTTTTT	CASSLGSGELFF
NA	NA	TRBV12-3/TRBV12-4	TRBJ1-6	TGTGCCAGCAGTTCGGGGGTTATCTCTCCCCCTCACTTT	CASSSGVISPPHF
NA	NA	TRBV14	TRBJ2-7	TGTGCCAGCAGCCATTTTACAGGCCTCTACGAGCAGTACTTC	CASSHFTGLYEQYF
few	TRBD1	TRBV12-3/TRBV12-4	TRBJ1-5	TGTGCCAGCAGTTCAGGGGGCGGCAATCAGCCCCAGCATTTT	CASSSGGGNQPQHF
NA	NA	TRBV6-1	TRBJ2-6	TGTGTCAGTAGTGAGGGGAGCTCTGGGGCCAACGTCCTGACTTTC	CVSSEGSSGANVLTF
NA	TRBD2	TRBV6-5	TRBJ2-3	TGTGCCAGCAGCGGTACTAGCGGGATAGATACGCAGTATTTT	CASSGTSGIDTQYF
NA	NA	TRBV29-1	TRBJ2-3	TGTAGCGTTGAAAGCGGACCGGGGGACACGCAGTATTTT	CSVESGPGDTQYF
few	NA	TRBV6-6	TRBJ2-3	TGTGCCAGCAGTTACATTAACAGCCTCGGGGATACGCAGTATTTT	CASSYINSLGDTQYF
few	NA	TRBV10-3	TRBJ2-7	TGTGCCATCAGTCCCTCGGCCAGGCAGGGGTCCCCACAGTCCTACGAGCAGTACTTC	CAISPSARQGSPQSYEQYF
NA	NA	TRBV6-2/TRBV6-3	TRBJ2-7	TGTGCCAGCACTCGGACAGTCCGTCCCTACGAGCAGTACTTC	CASTRTVRPYEQYF
NA	NA	TRBV29-1	TRBJ2-2	TGCAGCGCCGGACTCCCGGGGATACCCGGGGAGCTGTTTTTT	CSAGLPGIPGELFF
NA	NA	TRBV4-2	TRBJ2-1	TGTGCCAGCAGCCGAGAGAGAGGGAGCGCTTACAATGAGCAGTTCTTC	CASSRERGSAYNEQFF
once	TRBD2	TRBV28	TRBJ2-3	TGTGCCAGGATTAGCGGGAGGGCCGCAGATACGCAGTATTTT	CARISGRAADTQYF
NA	TRBD1	TRBV11-2	TRBJ2-3	TGTTCCAGCAGCTTAGGTCTTTCCACAGGGGTCGCCACAGATACGCAGTATTTT	CSSSLGLSTGVATDTQYF
NA	TRBD1	TRBV6-1	TRBJ2-3	TGTGCCAGCAGTACACAAGGGACAGGGGGCGCAGATACGCAGTATTTT	CASSTQGTGGADTQYF
NA	NA	TRBV4-1	TRBJ2-7	TGCGCCAGCAGCCAAGGGCTCAACGAGCAGTACTTC	CASSQGLNEQYF
NA	TRBD2	TRBV10-1	TRBJ2-2	TGCGCCAGCAGTACTAACGGGAGGAAAGGGGAGCTGTTTTTT	CASSTNGRKGELFF
NA	NA	TRBV11-2	TRBJ2-2	TGTGGCAGCAGCTGGGACGGGGGCACCGGGGAGCTGTTATTT	CGSSWDGGTGELLF
few	TRBD2	TRBV11-2	TRBJ2-7	TGTGCCAGCAGCTCAACGGGACTAGCGGGCCGCTCCTACGATCAGTACTTC	CASSSTGLAGRSYDQYF
few	TRBD1	TRBV29-1	TRBJ2-1	TGCAGCGTTGTAATATCTGAGGGACAGCGAACCTACAATGAGCAGTTCTTC	CSVVISEGQRTYNEQFF
NA	NA	TRBV5-4	TRBJ2-5	TGTGCCAGCAGCTTGCGGGAAAGAGAGACCCAGTACTTC	CASSLRERETQYF
NA	NA	TRBV29-1	TRBJ2-7	TGCAGCGTTGGAACTACCTCCGCGACTCCTTACGAGCAGTACTTC	CSVGTTSATPYEQYF
many	NA	TRBV29-1	TRBJ2-3	TGCAGCGTTGGGGTAGACACAGATACGCAGTATTTT	CSVGVDTDTQYF
few	NA	TRBV6-6	TRBJ2-4	TGTGCCAGCAGCCTCCCGTCCCCACTGAACCAAAACATTCAGTACTTC	CASSLPSPLNQNIQYF